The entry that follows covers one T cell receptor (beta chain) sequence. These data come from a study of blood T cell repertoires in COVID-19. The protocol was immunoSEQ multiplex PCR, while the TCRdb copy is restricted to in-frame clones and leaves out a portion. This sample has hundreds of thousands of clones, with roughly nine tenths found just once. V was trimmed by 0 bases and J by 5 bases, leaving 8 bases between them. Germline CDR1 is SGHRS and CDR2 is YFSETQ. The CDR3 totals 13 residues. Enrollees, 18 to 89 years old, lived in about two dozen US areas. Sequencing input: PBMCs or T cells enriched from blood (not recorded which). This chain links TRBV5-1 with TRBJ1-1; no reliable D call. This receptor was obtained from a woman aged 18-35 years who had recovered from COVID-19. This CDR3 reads CASSLEWATEAFF. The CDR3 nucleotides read TGCGCCAGCAGCTTGGAGTGGGCAACTGAAGCTTTCTTT. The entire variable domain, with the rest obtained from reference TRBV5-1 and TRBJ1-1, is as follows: KAGVTQTPRYLIKTRGQQVTLSCSPISGHRSVSWYQQTPGQGLQFLFEYFSETQRNKGNFPGRFSGRQFSNSRSEMNVSTLELGDSALYLCASSLEWATEAFFGQGTRLTVV.